Many counts were recorded for the clone carrying this T cell receptor (beta chain). Its specificity is unknown. The germline V gene has CDR1 SGHDT and CDR2 YYEEEE. The CDR3 has 13 amino acids. Trimming left V 5 bases short and J 0 bases short, with 8 bases between. These data are taken from a study of T cells in Graves' hyperthyroidism and ophthalmopathy. Study results and limitations: Most thyroid clonotypes with frequency above 0.001 were detected in blood.

The source material, RNA transcripts, was used to amplify TCR beta CDR3 regions. First-round RT-PCR targeting the TCR CDR3 was performed with the HTBI primer set. TCRdb called the multiplex PCR reads again in MiXCR, with one record for every CDR3 protein. Of roughly 290,000 distinct CDR3 sequences detected, 13% appear once; the ten largest clones hold almost 8%. Diagnosis of hyperthyroidism was new in patients aged 18 to 65, and its duration was under 2 months. This chain joins TRBV5-6 and TRBJ2-5; D gene ambiguous. Sequencing was carried out using blood. The sequence came from a young woman with Graves' hyperthyroidism that later progressed to Graves' ophthalmopathy. CDR3 bases: TGTGCCAGCAGTCGTGACTACCAAGAGACCCAGTACTTC. It encodes CASSRDYQETQYF.